Shown below are 3 T cell receptor beta chains from a single sample sequenced in a study of cytomegalovirus exposure and HLA in healthy donors. Primers: 60 Vbeta forward and 13 Jbeta reverse. This table comes from immunoSEQ multiplex PCR, and its TCRdb copy is limited to in-frame clones, with some not included. In total, the table holds about 150,000 clones. The sample taken for sequencing was PBMCs. The source is a woman aged 45-59 years in good health and CMV-seronegative.

The V gene is TRBV2, the J gene TRBJ2-2; D remains unclear. This CDR3 has 15 amino acids. The V gene lost 4 bases and the J gene lost 2 bases, with 11 bases spanning the gap. Germline assignment: CDR1 SNHLY and CDR2 FYNNEI. CDR3 in DNA: TGTGCCAGCAGTGCCCAGCGACTTAACACCGGGGAGCTGTTTTTT. Its translation: CASSAQRLNTGELFF. The whole variable domain, filled in from reference TRBV2 and TRBJ2-2, reads EPEVTQTPSHQVTQMGQEVILRCVPISNHLYFYWYRQILGQKVEFLVSFYNNEISEKSEIFDDQFSVERPDGSNFTLKIRSTKLEDSAMYFCASSAQRLNTGELFFGEGSRLTVL.

This rearrangement joins TRBV11-2 to TRBJ2-3; 9 bases map to TRBD1. V lost 5 bases to trimming and J lost 2 bases; unmatched junction nucleotides: 2. The CDR3 sequence is 14 residues long. Germline loops: CDR1 SGHAT, CDR2 FQNNGV. The CDR3 region is CASSRDRVTDTQYF. The CDR3 region has the DNA TGTGCCAGCAGCCGGGACAGGGTCACAGATACGCAGTATTTT.

The genes are TRBV7-9 and TRBJ1-2; tentative D call: TRBD1 (6 bases). The germline V gene encodes CDR1 SEHNR and CDR2 FQNEAQ (reference sequence). The CDR3 sequence is 16 residues long. Deletions cut 5 bases from V and 3 bases from J, with 19 bases between. The CDR3 loop is CASSIEQGQPYYGYTF. CDR3 coding DNA: TGTGCCAGCAGCATCGAACAGGGTCAACCTTACTATGGCTACACCTTC.